These T cell receptor beta chains were read from a single sample in a study of T-cell memory formation after mild COVID-19. TCRdb ran MiXCR on the 5' RACE reads and lists one entry per CDR3 protein. Of approximately 270,000 distinct CDR3 sequences listed, about 16% are singletons. Sequenced sample: PBMCs or a T cell subset sorted from them (not recorded which). Receptors were obtained from a man younger than 30 who had mild COVID-19 (a few samples of this study predate the infection). Cell type and time point are not known. Each CDR3 is given with its conserved first and last residue. D genes are given only for firm matches. A clone size is listed for some rows: how often the clone was seen (once, few, many), or a class if it is expanded.

j_call	d_call	cdr3_length	v_call	clone_size	cdr3_nt	cdr3_aa
TRBJ2-3	NA	15	TRBV7-9	NA	TGTGCCAGCAGCTCGCGGGACTTCGACACAGATACGCAGTATTTT	CASSSRDFDTDTQYF
TRBJ2-3	NA	15	TRBV4-3	few	TGCGCCAGCAGCCAATCAGGGACGGGCACAGATACGCAGTATTTT	CASSQSGTGTDTQYF
TRBJ1-5	NA	13	TRBV19	NA	TGTGCCAGTAGTAGTCCGCCTAATCAGCCCCAGCATTTT	CASSSPPNQPQHF
TRBJ1-5	NA	12	TRBV20-1	few	TGCAGTTTTACGGACAGCCAGATGCCCCAGCATTTT	CSFTDSQMPQHF
TRBJ1-5	NA	14	TRBV7-8	NA	TGTGCCAGCAGCTTAGCAGGGCCGTATCAGCCCCAGCATTTT	CASSLAGPYQPQHF
TRBJ1-2	TRBD1	15	TRBV6-2/TRBV6-3	NA	TGTGCCAGCACGCCTGCAGGGGGACAGGTCTATGGCTACACCTTC	CASTPAGGQVYGYTF
TRBJ2-1	TRBD2	15	TRBV4-3	few	TGCGCCAGCAGCCAAGATGAAGCGGGATACAATGAGCAGTTCTTC	CASSQDEAGYNEQFF
TRBJ1-2	TRBD1	12	TRBV25-1	NA	TGTGCCTCAATGGACAGGGGGGATGGCTACACCTTC	CASMDRGDGYTF
TRBJ2-3	TRBD2	15	TRBV20-1	few	TGCAGTGTCCCGGGACTAGCGGAGCGAGCAGATACGCAGTATTTT	CSVPGLAERADTQYF
TRBJ1-3	NA	15	TRBV4-3	NA	TGCGCCAGCAGCCAAAACAGGGTAGAGGGAAACACCATATATTTT	CASSQNRVEGNTIYF
TRBJ1-6	TRBD1	13	TRBV25-1	once	TGTGCCAGCAGTGACCGGACAGGGCGAGGTCTCCACTTT	CASSDRTGRGLHF
TRBJ1-1	NA	15	TRBV6-5	few	TGTGCCAGCAGTTACCTGAAGGTGGGGAACACTGAAGCTTTCTTT	CASSYLKVGNTEAFF
TRBJ1-1	TRBD1	16	TRBV25-1	few	TGTGCCAGCAGTGACCGACAGGGAGGATTTTCATCTGAAGCTTTCTTT	CASSDRQGGFSSEAFF
TRBJ1-5	NA	14	TRBV12-3/TRBV12-4	NA	TGTGCCAGCAGTTTAGGGACGGCCCCCTCAGCCCAGCATTTT	CASSLGTAPSAQHF
TRBJ1-1	TRBD1	14	TRBV7-2	many	TGTGCCAGCAGCAGGGACAGGGTGAACACTGAAGCTTTCTTT	CASSRDRVNTEAFF
TRBJ2-5	NA	15	TRBV29-1	few	TGCAGCGTGCGTAGGACGGGATACCGTCAAGAGACCCAGTACTTC	CSVRRTGYRQETQYF
TRBJ2-3	NA	13	TRBV20-1	many	TGCAGTGCGGCAGGGTCAGGGACAGATACGCAGTATTTT	CSAAGSGTDTQYF
TRBJ2-2	TRBD2	21	TRBV6-1	few	TGTGCCAGCCCAGGGAAAGACAGGGGAAGACTAGCGGGGGGGCGAAACGGGGAGCTGTTTTTT	CASPGKDRGRLAGGRNGELFF
TRBJ2-1	NA	15	TRBV7-2	few	TGTGCCAGCAGCATAAGGGGGTCGATCTACAATGAGCAGTTCTTC	CASSIRGSIYNEQFF
TRBJ2-1	NA	14	TRBV5-6	few	TGTGCCAGCAGCCAGGGGTACTCCTACAATGAGCAGTTCTTC	CASSQGYSYNEQFF
TRBJ1-1	NA	16	TRBV12-3/TRBV12-4	few	TGTGCCAGCAGTCCACGCGGGGTTGATCGGAACACTGAAGCTTTCTTT	CASSPRGVDRNTEAFF
TRBJ2-4	NA	15	TRBV19	NA	TGTGCCACCCATGTTTTCGGGCTGGCCAAAAACATTCAGTACTTC	CATHVFGLAKNIQYF
TRBJ1-1	NA	12	TRBV28	NA	TGTGCCAGCAGTCCACCCCAGGGGGAAGCTTTCTTT	CASSPPQGEAFF
TRBJ2-3	TRBD2	15	TRBV4-1	NA	TGCGCCAGCAGCCAAGGCCGGGGGGGCACAGATACGCAGTATTTT	CASSQGRGGTDTQYF